This entry lists 10 T cell receptor beta chains sequenced from one sample in a study of technical replicates of blood from four donors. Profiled with immunoSEQ multiplex PCR; TCRdb holds only in-frame clones, not every one. The data contain 80,000 to 95,000 clones, around 96% of them singletons. The sequencing input was T cells isolated from PBMCs. Receptors originate from a human donor in good health.

J is TRBJ2-3 and V is TRBV4-1, with D perhaps TRBD2 (6 bases). The germline V gene has CDR1 MGHRA and CDR2 YSYEKL. The CDR3 contains 14 residues. V lost 2 bases and J lost 2, with 8 bases in between. The CDR3 loop reads CASSQILATDTQYF. The CDR3, as DNA: TGCGCCAGCAGCCAAATACTAGCCACAGATACGCAGTATTTT.

This chain uses TRBV4-1 with TRBJ2-7, with TRBD2 as a possible D gene (7 bases). The germline gives CDR1 MGHRA, CDR2 YSYEKL. The CDR3 extends over 15 amino acids. Trimming shortened V by 4 bases and J by 3 bases, and 16 bases separated the two germline ends. The CDR3: CASSPRGGGYYEQYF. The CDR3 DNA reads TGCGCCAGCAGCCCCCGTGGCGGGGGCTACTACGAGCAGTACTTC.

For this clone: This clone may be a read error of a much larger clone one base away. This chain connects TRBV11-3 to TRBJ2-7; 7 bases match TRBD1. Germline values: CDR1 SGHNT, CDR2 YENEEA. The CDR3 covers 13 residues. Germline trimming cut 4 bases from V and 1 base from J; bases unmatched to any gene: 1. As DNA, the CDR3 is TGTGCCAGCAGCTCGACAGGGTCCTACGAGCAGTACTTC. Residues: CASSSTGSYEQYF.

The chain recombines TRBV5-1 with TRBJ1-1; D might be TRBD1 (5 bases). Trimming stripped 4 bases from V and 1 base from J, with 8 bases between. Germline CDR1 is SGHRS and CDR2 is YFSETQ. CDR3 length equals 13 residues. The CDR3 loop is CASSPGQNTEAFF. Here the CDR3 DNA reads TGCGCCAGCAGCCCTGGACAGAACACTGAAGCTTTCTTT.

The chain carries TRBV14 and TRBJ2-7; D possibly corresponds to TRBD1 (6 bases). CDR3 length equals 16 residues. The V gene lost 4 bases and the J gene lost 4 bases, with 20 bases spanning the gap. Germline V gene lookup returns CDR1 SGHDN and CDR2 FVKESK. Written as DNA, the CDR3 is TGTGCCAGCAGCCCTCCAAAGGGGGAGAAGGCTTACGAGCAGTACTTC. This encodes CASSPPKGEKAYEQYF.

The genes are TRBV5-3 and TRBJ1-2; D remains unclear. TRBV5-3 is given ORF status, its function remaining uncertain. V was cut by 1 base and J by 1 base, with 26 bases left in between. The CDR3 sequence is 20 residues long. Here the CDR3 reads CARSLPLGRELRVGNYGYTF. The CDR3 DNA sequence: TGTGCCAGAAGCTTGCCCTTGGGGAGGGAACTTCGGGTAGGTAACTATGGCTACACCTTC.

The J gene is TRBJ2-7, the V gene TRBV5-4; TRBD2 agrees at 8 bases. Trimming cost V 4 bases and J 0 bases; bases outside gene matches: 6. Per the germline V gene, CDR1 is SGHNT and CDR2 is YYREEE (reference sequence). This CDR3 is 15 amino acids long. This CDR3 reads CASSPGGAFSYEQYF. Here the CDR3 DNA reads TGTGCCAGCAGCCCCGGGGGGGCATTCTCCTACGAGCAGTACTTC.

The V and J genes are TRBV9 and TRBJ1-5; 8 nucleotides line up with TRBD1. With V trimmed by 4 bases and J by 5 bases, 5 bases remained unmatched. The CDR3 has 14 residues. From germline, CDR1 is SGDLS and CDR2 YYNGEE. The CDR3 DNA reads as TGTGCCAGCAGCAAGACAGGGGTTTATCAGCCCCAGCATTTT. This translates into CASSKTGVYQPQHF.

V gene TRBV6-5 combines with J gene TRBJ2-5, with a possible D match to TRBD2 (5 bases). Trimming took 6 bases from V and 3 from J, leaving 17 bases between them. CDR1 is MNHEY, CDR2 SVGAGI, per germline. There are 15 residues in the CDR3. The CDR3 spells CASSQSGLIKETQYF. DNA for the CDR3: TGTGCCAGCAGCCAGAGCGGACTCATTAAAGAGACCCAGTACTTC.

The chain couples TRBV11-2 to TRBJ2-7; D call uncertain. Per germline, CDR1 SGHAT and CDR2 FQNNGV. The V end was cut by 4 bases, the J end by 3 bases, with 16 bases between. The CDR3 sequence is 15 residues long. In DNA, the CDR3 is TGTGCCAGCAGCTCAGCGAGGTATAGGCGCTACGAGCAGTACTTC. Its protein is CASSSARYRRYEQYF.